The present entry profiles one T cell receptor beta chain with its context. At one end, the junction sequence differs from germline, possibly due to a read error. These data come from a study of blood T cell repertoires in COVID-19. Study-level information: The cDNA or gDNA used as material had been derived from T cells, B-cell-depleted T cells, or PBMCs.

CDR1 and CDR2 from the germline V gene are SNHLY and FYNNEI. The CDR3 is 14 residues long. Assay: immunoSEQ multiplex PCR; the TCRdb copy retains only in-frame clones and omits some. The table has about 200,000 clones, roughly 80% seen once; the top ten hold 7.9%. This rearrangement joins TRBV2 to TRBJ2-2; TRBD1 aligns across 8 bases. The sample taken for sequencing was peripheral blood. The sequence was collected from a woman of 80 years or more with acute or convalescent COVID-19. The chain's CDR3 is CVSRRQGTTGELFF. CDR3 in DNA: TGTGTCAGCAGGAGACAGGGGACCACCGGGGAGCTGTTTTTT.